This T cell receptor (beta chain) was sequenced for a study of identical twins. TCRdb reprocessed the 5' RACE reads with MiXCR, giving one entry per CDR3 protein. The data show about 520,000 distinct CDR3 sequences, 20% to 25% seen once. These same records also appear under a second study, on T cells expressing NK-cell markers. That work contributes: Sequenced donors, eight in total, included seven who were HCMV-seropositive and one who was seronegative. NKG2C+ dominant clonotype frequencies in six donors were about 1.0-7.5% of CD8+ T cells.

This TCR came from a woman younger than 35 in good health. The material sequenced was CD4+ T cells sorted from blood.

The CDR3 nucleotides read TGTGCCAGCAGTTCGGGACAGGGGATGACCAACACCATATATTTT. It translates to CASSSGQGMTNTIYF. V gene TRBV12-3 or TRBV12-4 combines with J gene TRBJ1-3, with 10 nucleotides matching TRBD1. The CDR3 extends over 15 amino acids. Trimming removed 4 bases from V and 7 bases from J; junction bases left unmatched: 7.